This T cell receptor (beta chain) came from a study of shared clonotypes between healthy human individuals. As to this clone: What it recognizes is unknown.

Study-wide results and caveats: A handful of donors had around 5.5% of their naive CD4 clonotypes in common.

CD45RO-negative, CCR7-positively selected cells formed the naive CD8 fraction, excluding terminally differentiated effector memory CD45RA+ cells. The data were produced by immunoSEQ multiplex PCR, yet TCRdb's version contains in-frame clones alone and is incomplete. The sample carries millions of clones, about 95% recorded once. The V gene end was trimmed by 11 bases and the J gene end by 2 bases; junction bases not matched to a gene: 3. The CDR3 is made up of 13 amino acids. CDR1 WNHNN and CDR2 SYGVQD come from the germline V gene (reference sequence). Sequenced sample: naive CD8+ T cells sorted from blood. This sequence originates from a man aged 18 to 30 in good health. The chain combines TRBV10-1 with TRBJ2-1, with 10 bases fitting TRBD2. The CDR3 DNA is TGCGCCGGAGGACTAGCGGCCTACAATGAGCAGTTCTTC. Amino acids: CAGGLAAYNEQFF.